This TCR beta chain is drawn from a study of T cell responses to AZD1222 COVID-19 vaccine. Points from the study as a whole: Donors were mostly white British, more females; clonal diversity possibly underestimated. As reported, nearly half of all spike-specific TCRs target variant regions that are unmutated.

As to this clone: The target antigen is unknown.

Sequencing was performed with immunoSEQ multiplex PCR; in TCRdb, only in-frame clones are kept and a portion is missing. The sample includes 95,000 or so clones, 90% to 95% of them seen just once. Sequencing used peripheral blood, obtained 28 days after the second AZD1222 dose. The TCR comes from an adult who received the AZD1222 COVID-19 vaccine.

DNA of the CDR3: TGTGCCAGCTCAAGGGACCGACCGGGCGGGGAGCTGTTTTTT. The encoded protein is CASSRDRPGGELFF. This sequence joins TRBV18 and TRBJ2-2, with D possibly being TRBD1 or TRBD2 (5 bases each). CDR3 length: 14 residues. Trimming left V 5 bases short and J 7 bases short, with 14 bases between. Germline V gives CDR1 KGHSH, CDR2 LQKENI.